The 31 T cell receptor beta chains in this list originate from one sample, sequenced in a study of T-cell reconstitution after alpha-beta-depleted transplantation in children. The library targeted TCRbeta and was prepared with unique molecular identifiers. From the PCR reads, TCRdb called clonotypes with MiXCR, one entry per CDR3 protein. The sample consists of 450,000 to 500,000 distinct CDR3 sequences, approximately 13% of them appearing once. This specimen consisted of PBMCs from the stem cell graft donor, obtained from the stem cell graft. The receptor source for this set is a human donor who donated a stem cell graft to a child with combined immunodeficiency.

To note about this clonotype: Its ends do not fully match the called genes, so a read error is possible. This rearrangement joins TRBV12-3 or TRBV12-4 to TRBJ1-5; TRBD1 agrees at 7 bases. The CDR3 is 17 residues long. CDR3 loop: CASSAGKDRYSNQLQHF. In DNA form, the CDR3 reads TGTGCCAGCAGCGCGGGGAAGGACAGGTATAGCAATCAGCTCCAGCATTTT.

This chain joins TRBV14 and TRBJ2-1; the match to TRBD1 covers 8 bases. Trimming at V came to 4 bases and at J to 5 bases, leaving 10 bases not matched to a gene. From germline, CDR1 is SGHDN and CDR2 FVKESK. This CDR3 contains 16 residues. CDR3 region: CASSPLLRGRNNEQFF. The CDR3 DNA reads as TGTGCCAGCAGCCCCCTACTCAGGGGGCGCAACAATGAGCAGTTCTTC.

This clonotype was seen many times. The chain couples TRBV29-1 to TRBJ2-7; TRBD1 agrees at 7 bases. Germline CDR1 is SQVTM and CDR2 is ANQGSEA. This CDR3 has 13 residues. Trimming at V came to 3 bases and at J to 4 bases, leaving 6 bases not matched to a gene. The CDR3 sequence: CSVEGDSDYEQYF. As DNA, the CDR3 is TGCAGCGTTGAGGGGGACAGCGATTACGAGCAGTACTTC.

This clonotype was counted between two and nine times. CDR3 loop: CASSPPRGEDYEQYF. The CDR3 DNA reads TGTGCCAGCTCACCACCGAGAGGGGAAGACTACGAGCAGTACTTC. The genes are TRBV18 and TRBJ2-7; D assignment may be TRBD1 or TRBD2 (5 bases each). Germline CDR1 reads KGHSH; CDR2 reads LQKENI. V lost 0 bases, J lost 3 bases, and 12 bases lay in between. The CDR3 covers 15 residues. Complete variable domain (other parts from reference TRBV18 and TRBJ2-7): NAGVMQNPRHLVRRRGQEARLRCSPMKGHSHVYWYRQLPEEGLKFMVYLQKENIIDESGMPKERFSAEFPKEGPSILRIQQVVRGDSAAYFCASSPPRGEDYEQYFGPGTRLTVT.

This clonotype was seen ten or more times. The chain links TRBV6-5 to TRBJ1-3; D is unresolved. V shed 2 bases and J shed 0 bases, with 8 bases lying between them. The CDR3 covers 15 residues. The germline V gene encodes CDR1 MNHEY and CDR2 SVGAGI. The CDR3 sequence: CASSYDRGSGNTIYF. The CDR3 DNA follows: TGTGCCAGCAGTTACGACCGGGGCTCTGGAAACACCATATATTTT.

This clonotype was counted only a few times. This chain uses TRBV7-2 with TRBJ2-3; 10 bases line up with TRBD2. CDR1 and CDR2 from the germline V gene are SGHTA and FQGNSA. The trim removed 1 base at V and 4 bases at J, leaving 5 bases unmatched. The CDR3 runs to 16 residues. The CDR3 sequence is CASSLGLAGAADTQYF. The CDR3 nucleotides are TGTGCCAGCAGCTTAGGGCTAGCGGGGGCAGCAGATACGCAGTATTTT.

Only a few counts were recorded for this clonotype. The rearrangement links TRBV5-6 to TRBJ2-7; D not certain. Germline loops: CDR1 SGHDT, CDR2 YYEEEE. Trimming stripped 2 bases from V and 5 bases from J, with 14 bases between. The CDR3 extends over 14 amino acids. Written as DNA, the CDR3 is TGTGCCAGCAGCTTATTGGCTCTGGGCGACGAGCAGTACTTC. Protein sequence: CASSLLALGDEQYF.

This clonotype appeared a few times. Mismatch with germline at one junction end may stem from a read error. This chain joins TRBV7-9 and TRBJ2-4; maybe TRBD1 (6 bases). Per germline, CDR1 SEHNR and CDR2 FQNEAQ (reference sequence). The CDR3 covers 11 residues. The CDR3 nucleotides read TGTGCCAGCAGCTTTGGACAGATTTGGCACTTC. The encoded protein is CASSFGQIWHF.

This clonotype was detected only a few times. The CDR3 sequence: CSANPGGNYYEQYF. In DNA form, the CDR3 reads TGCAGTGCAAACCCAGGGGGCAACTACTACGAGCAGTACTTC. The genes are TRBV20-1 and TRBJ2-7; 8 bases line up with TRBD1. V dropped 6 bases and J dropped 3; count of bases not matched to a gene: 10. Germline V gene sequence: CDR1 DFQATT, CDR2 SNEGSKA (reference sequence). The CDR3 loop spans 14 amino acids.

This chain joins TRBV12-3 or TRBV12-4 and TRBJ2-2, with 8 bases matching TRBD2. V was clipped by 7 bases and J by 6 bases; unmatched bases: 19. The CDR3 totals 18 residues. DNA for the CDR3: TGTGCCAGCACCCTCAAAGTGGAGCAGCGGGAGATCTCCGGGGAGCTGTTTTTT. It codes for CASTLKVEQREISGELFF.

CDR3 sequence (DNA): TGTGCCAGCAGCCAAGTCCCCAGTAACTATGGCTACACCTTC. It encodes CASSQVPSNYGYTF. The chain carries TRBV4-2 and TRBJ1-2; unclear D gene. The V end lost 1 base, the J end lost 1 base, and 7 bases lay between the germline ends. Germline CDR1 LGHNA, CDR2 YNFKEQ. The CDR3 spans 14 residues.

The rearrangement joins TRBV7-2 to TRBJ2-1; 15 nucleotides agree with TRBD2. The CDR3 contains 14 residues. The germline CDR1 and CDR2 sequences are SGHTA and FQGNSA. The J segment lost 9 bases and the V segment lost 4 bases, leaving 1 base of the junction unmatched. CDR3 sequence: CASSSGLAGGEQFF. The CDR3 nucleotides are TGTGCCAGCAGCTCGGGACTAGCGGGGGGTGAGCAGTTCTTC.

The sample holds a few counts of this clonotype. CDR3 loop: CASSGPGQVRADEQYF. The CDR3 coding sequence is TGTGCCAGCAGTGGGCCGGGACAGGTGAGAGCAGATGAGCAGTACTTC. The rearrangement joins TRBV2 to TRBJ2-7, with TRBD1 matching over 8 bases. The CDR3 has 16 amino acids. V trimming: 4 bases; J trimming: 7 bases; junction bases outside the gene matches: 15. Germline CDR1 and CDR2: SNHLY and FYNNEI.

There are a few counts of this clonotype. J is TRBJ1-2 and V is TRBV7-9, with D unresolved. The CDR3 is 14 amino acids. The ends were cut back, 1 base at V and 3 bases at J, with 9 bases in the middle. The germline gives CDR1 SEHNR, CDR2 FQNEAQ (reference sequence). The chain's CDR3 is CASSLGRLDYGYTF. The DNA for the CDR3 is TGTGCCAGCAGCTTAGGGCGGCTCGACTATGGCTACACCTTC.

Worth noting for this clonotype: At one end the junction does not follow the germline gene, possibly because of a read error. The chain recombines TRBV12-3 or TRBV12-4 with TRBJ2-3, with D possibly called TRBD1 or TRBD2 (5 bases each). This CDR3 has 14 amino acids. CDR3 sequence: CTSSLEGFTDTQYF. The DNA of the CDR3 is TGTACCAGCAGTTTAGAGGGGTTCACAGATACGCAGTATTTT.

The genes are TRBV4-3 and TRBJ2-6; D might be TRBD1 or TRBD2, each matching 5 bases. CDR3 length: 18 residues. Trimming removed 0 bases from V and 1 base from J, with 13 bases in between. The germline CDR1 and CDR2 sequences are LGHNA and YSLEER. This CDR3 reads CASSQEAGTESGANVLTF. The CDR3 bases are TGCGCCAGCAGCCAAGAAGCAGGGACCGAGTCTGGGGCCAACGTCCTGACTTTC.

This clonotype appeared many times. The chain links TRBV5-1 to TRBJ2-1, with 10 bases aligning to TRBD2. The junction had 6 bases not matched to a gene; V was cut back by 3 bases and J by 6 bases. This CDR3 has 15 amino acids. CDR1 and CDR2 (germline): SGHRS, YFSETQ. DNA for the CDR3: TGCGCCAGCAGCTCCGGGACTAGCGACGGCAATGAGCAGTTCTTC. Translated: CASSSGTSDGNEQFF.

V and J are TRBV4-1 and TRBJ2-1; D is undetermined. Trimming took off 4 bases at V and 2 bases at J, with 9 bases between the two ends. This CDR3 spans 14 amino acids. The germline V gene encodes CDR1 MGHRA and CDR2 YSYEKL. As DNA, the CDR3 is TGCGCCAGCAGCCCGCGGTGGCCCTACAATGAGCAGTTCTTC. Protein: CASSPRWPYNEQFF.

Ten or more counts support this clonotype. CDR3 loop: CASSARRLHPNTGELFF. The DNA of the CDR3 is TGTGCCAGCAGCGCCCGACGACTACACCCGAACACCGGGGAGCTGTTTTTT. This chain joins TRBV9 and TRBJ2-2; perhaps TRBD2 as D (5 bases). The CDR3 loop spans 17 amino acids. From germline, CDR1 is SGDLS and CDR2 YYNGEE. Trimming removed 3 bases from V and 0 bases from J, with 15 bases in between.

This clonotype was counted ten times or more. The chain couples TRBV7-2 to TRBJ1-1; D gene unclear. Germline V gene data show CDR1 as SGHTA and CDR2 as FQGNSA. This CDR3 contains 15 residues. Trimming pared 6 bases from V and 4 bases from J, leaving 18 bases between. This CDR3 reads CASSRDPKRSTEAFF. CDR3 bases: TGTGCCAGCAGTCGTGACCCGAAACGGAGCACTGAAGCTTTCTTT.

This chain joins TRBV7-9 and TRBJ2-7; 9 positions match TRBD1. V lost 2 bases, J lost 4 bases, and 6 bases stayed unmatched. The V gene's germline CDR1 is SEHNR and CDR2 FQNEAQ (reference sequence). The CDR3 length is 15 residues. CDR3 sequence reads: CASSLWDRDTYEQYF. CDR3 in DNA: TGTGCCAGCAGCTTATGGGACAGGGACACTTACGAGCAGTACTTC. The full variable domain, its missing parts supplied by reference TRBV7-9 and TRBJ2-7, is DTGVSQNPRHKITKRGQNVTFRCDPISEHNRLYWYRQTLGQGPEFLTYFQNEAQLEKSRLLSDRFSAERPKGSFSTLEIQRTEQGDSAMYLCASSLWDRDTYEQYFGPGTRLTVT.

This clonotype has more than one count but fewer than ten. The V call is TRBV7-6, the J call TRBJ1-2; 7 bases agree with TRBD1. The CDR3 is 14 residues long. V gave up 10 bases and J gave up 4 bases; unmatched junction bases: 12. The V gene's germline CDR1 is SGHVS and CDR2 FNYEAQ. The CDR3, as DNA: TGTGCCATCCGAAGACAGGGAGGCACCTATGGCTACACCTTC. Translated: CAIRRQGGTYGYTF.

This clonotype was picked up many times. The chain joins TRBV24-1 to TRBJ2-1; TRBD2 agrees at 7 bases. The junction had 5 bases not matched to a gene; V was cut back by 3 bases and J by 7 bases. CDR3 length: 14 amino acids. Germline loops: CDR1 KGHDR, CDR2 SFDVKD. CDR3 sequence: CATSDTGRRNEQFF. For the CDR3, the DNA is TGTGCCACCAGTGATACCGGGAGGAGAAATGAGCAGTTCTTC.

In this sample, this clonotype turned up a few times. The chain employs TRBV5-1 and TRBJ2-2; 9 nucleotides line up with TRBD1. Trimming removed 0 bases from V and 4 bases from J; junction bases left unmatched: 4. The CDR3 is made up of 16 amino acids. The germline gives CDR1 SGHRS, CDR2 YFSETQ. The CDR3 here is CASSLAWDRVTGELFF. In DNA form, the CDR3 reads TGCGCCAGCAGCTTGGCCTGGGACAGGGTCACCGGGGAGCTGTTTTTT. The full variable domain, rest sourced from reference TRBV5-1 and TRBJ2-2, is KAGVTQTPRYLIKTRGQQVTLSCSPISGHRSVSWYQQTPGQGLQFLFEYFSETQRNKGNFPGRFSGRQFSNSRSEMNVSTLELGDSALYLCASSLAWDRVTGELFFGEGSRLTVL.

The CDR3 loop reads CASSLGGAGPYNEQFF. CDR3 in DNA: TGTGCCAGCAGTTTAGGTGGAGCGGGACCCTACAATGAGCAGTTCTTC. The chain links TRBV12-3 or TRBV12-4 to TRBJ2-1, with TRBD2 matching over 7 bases. J lost 2 bases, V lost 1 base, and 5 bases had no gene match. This CDR3 has 16 residues.

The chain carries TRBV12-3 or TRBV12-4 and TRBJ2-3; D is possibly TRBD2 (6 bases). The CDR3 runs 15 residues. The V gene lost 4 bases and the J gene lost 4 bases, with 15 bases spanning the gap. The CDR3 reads CASSSNAGLPDTQYF. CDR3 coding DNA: TGTGCCAGCAGTTCCAACGCGGGGTTACCAGATACGCAGTATTTT.

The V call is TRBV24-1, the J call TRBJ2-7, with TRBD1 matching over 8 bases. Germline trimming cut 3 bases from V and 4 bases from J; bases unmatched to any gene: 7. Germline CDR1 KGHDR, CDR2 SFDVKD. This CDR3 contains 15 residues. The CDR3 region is CATSDPDRGTYEQYF. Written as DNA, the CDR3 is TGTGCCACCAGTGATCCAGACAGGGGAACTTACGAGCAGTACTTC.

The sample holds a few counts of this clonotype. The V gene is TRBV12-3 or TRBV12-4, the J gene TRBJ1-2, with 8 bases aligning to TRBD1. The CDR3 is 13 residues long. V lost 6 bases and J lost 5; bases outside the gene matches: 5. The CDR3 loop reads CASSPGQAYGYTF. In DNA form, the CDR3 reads TGTGCCAGCAGCCCGGGACAGGCTTATGGCTACACCTTC.

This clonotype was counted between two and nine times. The CDR3 region has the DNA TGTGCCTGGAGTGTGGGGGGTTGGGATACGCAGTATTTT. It is translated as CAWSVGGWDTQYF. This chain links TRBV30 with TRBJ2-3; tentatively, D is TRBD2 (6 bases). The CDR3 consists of 13 residues. Germline V gives CDR1 GTSNPN, CDR2 SVGIG (reference sequence). V was pared by 0 bases and J by 6 bases, with 10 bases between.

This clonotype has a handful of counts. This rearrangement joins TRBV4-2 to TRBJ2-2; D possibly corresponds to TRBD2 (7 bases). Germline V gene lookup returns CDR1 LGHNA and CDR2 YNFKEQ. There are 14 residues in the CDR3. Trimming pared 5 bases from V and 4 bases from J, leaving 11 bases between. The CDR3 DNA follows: TGTGCCAGCAGCGGGGGGGCGGGCACCGGGGAGCTGTTTTTT. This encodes CASSGGAGTGELFF.

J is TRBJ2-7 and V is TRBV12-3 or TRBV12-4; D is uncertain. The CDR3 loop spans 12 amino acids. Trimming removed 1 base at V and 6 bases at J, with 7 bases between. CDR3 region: CASSLGVLEQYF. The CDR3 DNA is TGTGCCAGCAGTTTAGGGGTTCTCGAGCAGTACTTC.